This T cell receptor (beta chain) originates from a study of tissue T cells after allogeneic stem cell transplantation (dated by TCRdb to between 2021 and 2023). For context, the study as a whole: TCR beta repertoires were profiled across many tissues obtained from research autopsies of patients with and without GVHD, as well as in mouse models of GVHD. On the human side, the study was prospective and observational, with no blinding or randomization.

Receptor amplification or capture employed the immunoSEQ multiplex PCR assay. TCRbeta CDR3 sequencing was done by Adaptive Biotechnologies at survey depth, reporting CDR3 sequences, V/J genes, productive frequency and template counts. TCR beta CDR3 regions were amplified from genomic DNA rather than RNA. The source study handled its data this way. Jensen-Shannon divergence was used to quantify pairwise repertoire overlap between tissues, with a value of 1 indicating complete divergence and a value of 0 indicating identical repertoires. Tissues were grouped by single-linkage agglomerative hierarchical clustering of pairwise JSD values, and the clustering results were shown as dendrograms. GLIPH2 was run on all patient samples with simulation_depth 1000, kmer_min_depth 3 and cdr3_length_cutoff 8, and groups with more than two unique CDR3s were retained. A standardized tissue-overlap score extrapolated Jaccard GLIPH-group overlap across patients to a standard repertoire size of 1000 clones. Linear mixed-effect models, with tissue as a fixed effect and individual as a random effect, were used to test how diversity related to clinical or experimental variables. TCRdb limited this immuneACCESS table to in-frame rearrangements with V and J called. A share of clones is missing; checked studies link under half to unresolved V genes, and the rest is unexplained. From that table come the V and J calls and clone size; the DNA was used to work out D and trimming. The sample table lists about 6,800 clones, about a third of them with a count of one. In total, the top ten clones hold roughly 5.8% of the sample.

As for this clone: The clone's antigen remains unknown. The gene names and germline sequences used here belong to the mouse. The read ends 1 residue before the CDR3 terminus; that terminus is restored from the germline J gene.

The CDR3 runs 13 amino acids, cysteine and phenylalanine included. Part of the CDR3 DNA is given, 36 bases translated from base 1. CDR1 and CDR2, per the germline V gene (reference sequence), are LGHDT and YNNKQL. Deletion took 6 bases off V and 3 bases off J, with a span of 8 bases between the germline ends. The time point label of this sample denotes: mouse harvest day 14 after allogeneic transplant. Each mouse graft, delivered by tail vein injection, combined 10^6 splenic CD5+ T cells with 10^7 T-cell-depleted bone marrow cells. To model GVHD in mice, a major MHC-mismatch B6 (H2b) into BALB/c (H2d) model was used, and tissues were profiled at day 7 or 14. On day 7 or 14 post-transplant, mouse tissues and retro-orbital blood were harvested with separate sterile tools for each animal, and livers were flushed before harvest. Before genomic DNA isolation with the DNeasy Blood & Tissue Kit, mouse tissues were minced with razor blades in buffered saline.

Results and caveats for the whole study, not just this receptor: Only a few T cell clones appeared in more than one patient, yet motif-based clustering showed tissue-specific repertoire signatures that were shared between patients. The patient cohort was small and varied clinically, and sampling depth was recognized as a limitation. Within patients, how anatomically similar tissues were was a major factor shaping TCR repertoire composition, regardless of disease or transplant status. Blood and spleen T cells captured only a limited portion of the TCR repertoire detected in tissues, in both patients and mice. Which tissue TCRs were alloreactive or antigen-specific was not determined in the study, and some of the clones might have been host cells that persisted.

The receptor was derived from a female BALB/c mouse given C57BL/6 T cells with graft-versus-host disease after an allogeneic hematopoietic cell transplant. The sequence is built from TRBV4 and TRBJ2-2; the D match is possibly TRBD1 or TRBD2, with 5 bases aligned in each. The sequenced sample was skin. The CDR3 reads as follows: CASSQGHTGQLYF. Partial CDR3 DNA: TGTGCCAGCAGTCAGGGACACACCGGGCAGCTCTAC.